This T cell receptor beta chain is drawn from a study of OX40 agonist ivuxolimab in advanced cancers. As for this clone: Antigen unknown.

Measured with immunoSEQ multiplex PCR; TCRdb has only the in-frame clones, and not every one. Among 77,000 or so clones listed, about nine tenths were seen once. Study results and caveats: CD4+ and CD8+ blood T cells expanded clonally by week 6 at 0.1 to 3.0 mg/kg. In the 0.1-3.0 mg/kg groups, partial responders showed among the lowest expansion. Several nonresponders also turned out to have low normalized T-cell clonal expansion.

The CDR3 consists of 16 residues. The germline V gene has CDR1 SGHRS and CDR2 YFSETQ. V lost 4 bases and J lost 4; bases outside the gene matches: 11. This chain connects TRBV5-1 to TRBJ2-3, with 8 bases matching TRBD2. The sequence was collected from an adult with an advanced solid tumor such as melanoma, head and neck, liver or kidney cancer. The sequencing here drew on CD4+ or CD8+ T cells sorted from blood, taken in a trial of the OX40 agonist ivuxolimab. The CDR3 DNA reads as TGCGCCAGCAGCGCCCGGGAGGGCCTGAGTGCAGATACGCAGTATTTT. Its translation is CASSAREGLSADTQYF. Based on the CDR3 plus reference TRBV5-1 and TRBJ2-3, the full variable domain is KAGVTQTPRYLIKTRGQQVTLSCSPISGHRSVSWYQQTPGQGLQFLFEYFSETQRNKGNFPGRFSGRQFSNSRSEMNVSTLELGDSALYLCASSAREGLSADTQYFGPGTRLTVL.